What follows are 29 T cell receptor beta chains derived from one specimen sequenced in a study of T cell repertoires in cytomegalovirus infection. TCRdb passed the reads through MiXCR, listing each CDR3 protein once. The sample yields 350,000 to 450,000 distinct CDR3 sequences, about a sixth seen once. The sequenced sample was PBMCs. The receptors were sampled from a human donor in good health (CMV status not recorded). Some clones in this sample may be carry-over from other donors' samples.

The V call is TRBV6-5, the J call TRBJ1-3; 7 bases fit TRBD1. Germline-derived CDR1 and CDR2 are MNHEY and SVGAGI. This CDR3 region has 16 residues. Trimming took 4 bases from V and 3 from J; bases not matched to a gene: 9. The CDR3 nucleotides read TGTGCCAGCAGTTCCCCTCAGGGGGTCGGTGGAAACACCATATATTTT. The encoded protein is CASSSPQGVGGNTIYF.

V and J are TRBV15 and TRBJ1-3; D remains ambiguous. The length of the CDR3 is 15 residues. Trimming removed 3 bases from V and 0 bases from J, with 9 bases in between. CDR1 is LNHNV, CDR2 YYDKDF, per germline (reference sequence). This chain's CDR3 is CATSSGGHSGNTIYF. The CDR3 DNA reads as TGTGCCACCAGCAGCGGAGGGCACTCTGGAAACACCATATATTTT. Variable domain in full (rest from reference TRBV15 and TRBJ1-3): DAMVIQNPRYQVTQFGKPVTLSCSQTLNHNVMYWYQQKSSQAPKLLFHYYDKDFNNEADTPDNFQSRRPNTSFCFLDIRSPGLGDTAMYLCATSSGGHSGNTIYFGEGSWLTVV.

This clonotype was found a few times. The CDR3 region is CASSLGAGGKNIQYF. CDR3 coding DNA: TGCGCCAGCAGCTTGGGGGCCGGGGGCAAAAACATTCAGTACTTC. V usage is TRBV5-1 and J usage is TRBJ2-4; a possible D gene is TRBD2 (6 bases). Germline V gene lookup returns CDR1 SGHRS and CDR2 YFSETQ. V was clipped by 0 bases and J by 3 bases, with 10 bases between them. This CDR3 region has 15 residues.

The CDR3 protein is CASSHGFEAFF. DNA for the CDR3: TGTGCCAGCAGTCACGGGTTTGAAGCTTTCTTT. The V and J genes are TRBV6-2 or TRBV6-3 and TRBJ1-1; D not resolved. There are 11 residues in the CDR3. V lost 5 bases to trimming and J lost 7 bases, with 8 bases between them. The germline gives CDR1 MNHEY, CDR2 SVGEGT.

The chain has TRBV19 and TRBJ2-7; TRBD2 might be the D (5 bases). Germline assignment: CDR1 LNHDA and CDR2 SQIVND (reference sequence). Trimming removed 2 bases from V and 3 bases from J, with 8 bases in between. This CDR3 comprises 13 residues. CDR3 sequence reads: CASSISRGYEQYF. CDR3 sequence (DNA): TGTGCCAGTAGTATAAGCCGGGGCTACGAGCAGTACTTC.

The chain joins TRBV6-2 or TRBV6-3 to TRBJ2-1, with TRBD2 matching 8 bases. Germline CDR1 and CDR2: MNHEY and SVGEGT. CDR3 length: 16 amino acids. V gave up 0 bases and J gave up 2 bases; unmatched junction bases: 3. In nucleotides, the CDR3 is TGTGCCAGCAGTTACTCTCGGCGGGGGGCCTACAATGAGCAGTTCTTC. Translation gives CASSYSRRGAYNEQFF.

This clonotype was recorded a few times. For the CDR3, the DNA is TGTGCCAGCAGCTTGGCGCTAACCGAGCAGTACTTC. It encodes CASSLALTEQYF. This chain uses TRBV5-5 with TRBJ2-7; D is uncertain. V lost 0 bases to trimming and J lost 6 bases, with 7 bases between them. The CDR3 has 12 residues. From germline, CDR1 is SGHKS and CDR2 YYEKEE (reference sequence).

The V and J genes are TRBV2 and TRBJ2-3, with 7 bases fitting TRBD1. Germline trimming cut 6 bases from V and 2 bases from J; bases unmatched to any gene: 5. The CDR3 extends over 14 amino acids. Germline CDR1 SNHLY, CDR2 FYNNEI. The CDR3 region is CASSQGTATDTQYF. CDR3 sequence (DNA): TGTGCCAGCAGCCAAGGGACAGCCACAGATACGCAGTATTTT.

Many counts were recorded for this clonotype. The chain joins TRBV7-8 to TRBJ1-5; weak D call: TRBD1 (6 bases). V lost 5 bases and J lost 8, with 13 bases in between. The germline gives CDR1 SGHVS, CDR2 FQNEAQ. This CDR3 region has 13 residues. The CDR3 here is CASSTRGGEPQHF. For the CDR3, the DNA is TGTGCCAGCAGCACCAGGGGTGGGGAGCCCCAGCATTTT.

In its sample, this clonotype was seen a few times. This chain joins TRBV28 and TRBJ1-1, with D unclear. This CDR3 spans 15 amino acids. Germline CDR1 MDHEN, CDR2 SYDVKM. V was cut by 2 bases and J by 6 bases, with 16 bases left in between. CDR3 protein: CASSLGGHVPAEAFF. CDR3 sequence (DNA): TGTGCCAGCAGTTTAGGAGGCCATGTTCCCGCTGAAGCTTTCTTT.

The chain employs TRBV20-1 and TRBJ2-5; 10 bases map to TRBD2. The CDR3 spans 14 residues. In germline, CDR1 is DFQATT, CDR2 SNEGSKA (reference sequence). Losses at the gene ends were 2 bases for V and 5 bases for J; bases not matched to a gene: 5. The CDR3 reads CSARSGTSVETQYF. In nucleotides, the CDR3 is TGCAGTGCTAGATCCGGGACTAGCGTGGAGACCCAGTACTTC.

The chain uses TRBV20-1 and TRBJ1-5, with D possibly TRBD1 on 6 matching bases. The CDR3 has 14 residues. Germline-derived CDR1 and CDR2 are DFQATT and SNEGSKA (reference sequence). Trimming stripped 4 bases from V and 2 bases from J, with 12 bases between. The DNA for the CDR3 is TGCAGTGCTAAACAGGGTGGCGGCAATCAGCCCCAGCATTTT. It is translated as CSAKQGGGNQPQHF.

This clonotype occurred a few times. This rearrangement joins TRBV7-4 to TRBJ2-7; no firm D call. The CDR3 covers 14 residues. Trimming left V 1 base short and J 1 base short, with 8 bases between. From germline, CDR1 is SGHVT and CDR2 SQSDAQ. The DNA of the CDR3 is TGTGCCAGCAGCTTAGAGGAGATTTCCTACGAGCAGTACTTC. This gives the protein CASSLEEISYEQYF. The full variable domain, rest sourced from reference TRBV7-4 and TRBJ2-7, is GAGVSQSPRYKVAKRGRDVALRCDSISGHVTLYWYRQTLGQGSEVLTYSQSDAQRDKSGRPSGRFSAERPERSVSTLKIQRTEQGDSAVYLCASSLEEISYEQYFGPGTRLTVT.

This clonotype occurred a few times. The chain recombines TRBV5-6 with TRBJ2-3; no clear D gene. Germline CDR1 is SGHDT and CDR2 is YYEEEE. There are 15 residues in the CDR3. Trimming left V 0 bases short and J 7 bases short, with 15 bases between. CDR3 coding DNA: TGTGCCAGCAGCTTGGATGCGCGGAGTCGCAATACGCAGTATTTT. It yields the protein CASSLDARSRNTQYF.

This clonotype was seen a handful of times. V and J are TRBV5-6 and TRBJ2-5; D remains unclear. CDR1 and CDR2 (germline): SGHDT, YYEEEE. Trimming cost V 1 base and J 4 bases, with 5 bases left between them. The CDR3 consists of 12 residues. The CDR3 is CASSLHRETQYF. The DNA of the CDR3 is TGTGCCAGCAGCTTGCATCGAGAGACCCAGTACTTC.

This chain uses TRBV29-1 with TRBJ1-1; no clear D. Germline CDR1 is SQVTM and CDR2 is ANQGSEA. Trimming cost V 6 bases and J 0 bases, with 8 bases left between them. The CDR3 spans 12 residues. In DNA, the CDR3 is TGCAGCGTCCGACTGATGAACACTGAAGCTTTCTTT. It is translated as CSVRLMNTEAFF.

The chain carries TRBV12-3 or TRBV12-4 and TRBJ2-3; 11 positions match TRBD2. CDR3 length equals 18 residues. V gave up 4 bases and J gave up 2 bases; unmatched junction bases: 11. The CDR3 loop reads CASSYPSGGSNPTDTQYF. The CDR3 DNA sequence: TGTGCCAGCAGTTACCCTAGCGGGGGGTCTAACCCCACAGATACGCAGTATTTT.

This sequence joins TRBV2 and TRBJ2-7; 10 nucleotides agree with TRBD2. Trimming removed 3 bases from V and 3 bases from J; junction bases left unmatched: 11. The CDR3 is made up of 17 amino acids. From germline, CDR1 is SNHLY and CDR2 FYNNEI. The CDR3: CASSDKRLAGAYYEQYF. The CDR3 coding sequence is TGTGCCAGCAGTGATAAACGGCTAGCGGGAGCGTACTACGAGCAGTACTTC.

This clonotype has a count of ten or more. The rearrangement joins TRBV7-2 to TRBJ1-5; tentative D call: TRBD1 (5 bases). V lost 1 base, J lost 12 bases, and 10 bases lay in between. Germline V gives CDR1 SGHTA, CDR2 FQGNSA. The CDR3 is 12 residues long. CDR3 region: CASSLGREIQHF. As DNA, the CDR3 is TGTGCCAGCAGCTTAGGCAGGGAGATCCAGCATTTT.

V usage is TRBV19 and J usage is TRBJ2-2, with a tentative D call TRBD1 (5 bases). Trimming took 6 bases from V and 6 from J, leaving 11 bases between them. The CDR3 has 13 residues. Per the germline V gene, CDR1 is LNHDA and CDR2 is SQIVND (reference sequence). The CDR3 DNA reads TGTGCCAGTAGGTTCCGGACACCCGGGGAGCTGTTTTTT. Its translation: CASRFRTPGELFF.

The table lists this clonotype with many counts. The chain combines TRBV7-8 with TRBJ1-2; D may be TRBD1 (5 bases). Per the germline V gene, CDR1 is SGHVS and CDR2 is FQNEAQ. V lost 1 base, J lost 8 bases, and 8 bases lay in between. The CDR3 spans 12 residues. In DNA form, the CDR3 reads TGTGCCAGCAGCTTAGGACAGATGGGCTACACCTTC. Translated: CASSLGQMGYTF.

This clonotype was seen at least ten times. The rearrangement links TRBV28 to TRBJ1-1, with D possibly TRBD1 on 6 matching bases. In germline, CDR1 is MDHEN, CDR2 SYDVKM. The V end lost 3 bases, the J end lost 3 bases, and 8 bases lay between the germline ends. CDR3 length: 13 amino acids. CDR3 sequence: CASSFDRYTEAFF. CDR3 DNA: TGTGCCAGCAGTTTCGACAGGTACACTGAAGCTTTCTTT.

This clonotype was observed many times. The chain employs TRBV7-2 and TRBJ2-5; 7 bases agree with TRBD1. Germline values: CDR1 SGHTA, CDR2 FQGNSA. V lost 5 bases and J lost 7; bases outside the gene matches: 10. The CDR3 is 14 amino acids. The CDR3 coding sequence is TGTGCCAGCAGCGACGCCCAGGGGGTTGGGACCCAGTACTTC. As protein: CASSDAQGVGTQYF.

This clonotype was seen more than once but under ten times. This rearrangement joins TRBV7-9 to TRBJ2-7, with 15 bases lining up with TRBD2. V was pared by 3 bases and J by 2 bases, with 8 bases of the junction left unmatched. CDR3 length equals 18 residues. The V gene's germline CDR1 is SEHNR and CDR2 FQNEAQ (reference sequence). This chain's CDR3 is CASSFYGTSGGLTYEQYF. CDR3 nucleotide sequence: TGTGCCAGCAGCTTTTACGGGACTAGCGGGGGGTTAACCTACGAGCAGTACTTC.

This clonotype was recorded a few times. This sequence joins TRBV13 and TRBJ2-3; D is perhaps TRBD1 (6 bases). The CDR3 spans 13 residues. Between the trimmed V and J ends, which lost 5 bases and 3 bases, there was a span of 9 bases. The V gene's germline CDR1 is PRHDT and CDR2 FYEKMQ (reference sequence). The CDR3 DNA is TGTGCCAGCAGCACCGGACAGACAGATACGCAGTATTTT. This encodes CASSTGQTDTQYF.

This clonotype appeared many times. The genes are TRBV7-2 and TRBJ1-1, with D perhaps matching TRBD1 (5 bases). This CDR3 region has 15 residues. Germline assignment: CDR1 SGHTA and CDR2 FQGNSA. Trimming shortened V by 0 bases and J by 3 bases, and 11 bases separated the two germline ends. This chain's CDR3 is CASSLASGLDTEAFF. The CDR3 region has the DNA TGTGCCAGCAGCTTAGCTTCAGGGCTAGACACTGAAGCTTTCTTT.

This clonotype occurred many times. J is TRBJ1-1 and V is TRBV20-1; D unclear. CDR3 length: 13 residues. The germline CDR1 and CDR2 sequences are DFQATT and SNEGSKA (reference sequence). V lost 6 bases to trimming and J lost 2 bases, with 13 bases between them. CDR3 sequence: CSAPMFGNTEAFF. In DNA form, the CDR3 reads TGCAGTGCCCCGATGTTCGGTAACACTGAAGCTTTCTTT.

This clonotype was observed at least ten times. The chain recombines TRBV27 with TRBJ2-7; D assignment may be TRBD1 or TRBD2 (7 bases each). Per the germline V gene, CDR1 is MNHEY and CDR2 is SMNVEV (reference sequence). The ends were cut back, 5 bases at V and 1 base at J, with 27 bases in the middle. CDR3 size: 19 residues. This CDR3 reads CASSPRARQGGTASYEQYF. The CDR3 DNA follows: TGTGCCAGCAGTCCGCGTGCCCGACAGGGAGGGACGGCATCCTACGAGCAGTACTTC.

In its sample, this clonotype was seen many times. The chain recombines TRBV29-1 with TRBJ2-1, with D hard to call. The CDR3 sequence is 12 residues long. V was trimmed by 7 bases and J by 4 bases, leaving 11 bases between them. CDR1 and CDR2 from the germline V gene are SQVTM and ANQGSEA. CDR3 protein: CSAIPGYNEQFF. The DNA for the CDR3 is TGCAGCGCCATACCTGGTTACAATGAGCAGTTCTTC.